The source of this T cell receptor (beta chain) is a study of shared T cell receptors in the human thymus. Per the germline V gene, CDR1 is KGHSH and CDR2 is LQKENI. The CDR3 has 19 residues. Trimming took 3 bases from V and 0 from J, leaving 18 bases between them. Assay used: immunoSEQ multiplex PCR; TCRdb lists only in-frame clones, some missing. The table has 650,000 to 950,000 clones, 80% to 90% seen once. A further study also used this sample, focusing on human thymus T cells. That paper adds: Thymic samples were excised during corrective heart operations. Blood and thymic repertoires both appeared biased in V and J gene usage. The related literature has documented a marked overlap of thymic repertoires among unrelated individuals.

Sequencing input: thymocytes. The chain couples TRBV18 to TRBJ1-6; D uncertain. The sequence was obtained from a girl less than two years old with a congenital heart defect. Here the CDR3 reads CASSPAPNYRSSYNSPLHF. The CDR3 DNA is TGTGCCAGCTCACCCGCACCCAATTATCGCAGCTCCTATAATTCACCCCTCCACTTT.